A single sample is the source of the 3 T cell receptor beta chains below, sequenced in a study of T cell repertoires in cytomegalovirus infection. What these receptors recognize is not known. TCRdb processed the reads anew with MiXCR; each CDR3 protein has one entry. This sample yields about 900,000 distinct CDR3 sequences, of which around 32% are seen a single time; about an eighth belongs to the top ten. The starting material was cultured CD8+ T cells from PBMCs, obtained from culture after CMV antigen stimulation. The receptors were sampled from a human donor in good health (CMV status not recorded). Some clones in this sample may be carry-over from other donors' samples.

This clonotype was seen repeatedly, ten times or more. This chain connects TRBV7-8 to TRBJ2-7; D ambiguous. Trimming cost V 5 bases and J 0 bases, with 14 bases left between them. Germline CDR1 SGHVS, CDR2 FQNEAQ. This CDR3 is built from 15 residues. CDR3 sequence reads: CASSPLDRFSYEQYF. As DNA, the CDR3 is TGTGCCAGCAGCCCCCTGGACCGTTTCTCCTACGAGCAGTACTTC.

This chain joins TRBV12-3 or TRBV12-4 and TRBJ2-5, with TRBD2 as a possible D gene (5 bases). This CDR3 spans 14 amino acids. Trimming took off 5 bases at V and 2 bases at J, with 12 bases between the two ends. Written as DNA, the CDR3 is TGTGCCAGCAGTCATTCCGGGAATCAAGAGACCCAGTACTTC. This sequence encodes CASSHSGNQETQYF.

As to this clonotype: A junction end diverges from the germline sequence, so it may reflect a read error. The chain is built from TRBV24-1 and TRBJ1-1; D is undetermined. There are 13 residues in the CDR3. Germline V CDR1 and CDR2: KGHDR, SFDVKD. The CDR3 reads CATRDQANTEAFF. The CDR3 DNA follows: TGTGCCACCCGTGACCAGGCGAACACTGAAGCTTTCTTT.